These 30 T cell receptor beta chains were all obtained from the same sample, sequenced in a study of post-analysis software for immune sequencing data. These receptors' antigens are unknown. General study points: Controls had lower frequencies than patients of five or six TRBV segments, which included TRBV5-6, TRBV5-1 and TRBV20-1.

TCR beta cDNA libraries had unique molecular identifiers. TCRdb reanalysed the PCR reads using MiXCR and keeps one entry per CDR3 protein. The sample holds roughly 170,000 distinct CDR3 sequences; about 32% are singletons and the top ten take roughly 1.6%. Sequenced material: blood. Receptors were obtained from a girl aged 5 to 17 with multiple sclerosis.

This clonotype showed up just a few times. The J gene is TRBJ2-3, the V gene TRBV7-2; 15 bases agree with TRBD2. The junction had 4 bases not matched to a gene; V was cut back by 5 bases and J by 1 base. The CDR3 extends over 17 amino acids. Germline loops: CDR1 SGHTA, CDR2 FQGNSA. This CDR3 reads CASSPGLAGGRTDTQYF. CDR3 sequence (DNA): TGTGCCAGCAGCCCCGGACTAGCGGGAGGGCGCACAGATACGCAGTATTTT. Variable domain in full (rest from reference TRBV7-2 and TRBJ2-3): GAGVSQSPSNKVTEKGKDVELRCDPISGHTALYWYRQSLGQGLEFLIYFQGNSAPDKSGLPSDRFSAERTGGSVSTLTIQRTQQEDSAVYLCASSPGLAGGRTDTQYFGPGTRLTVL.

In its sample, this clonotype was seen once. The junction shows a germline mismatch at one end, possibly a read error. This chain connects TRBV12-3 or TRBV12-4 to TRBJ2-1, with 7 bases lining up with TRBD1. This CDR3 is built from 15 residues. In nucleotides, the CDR3 is TGTGCCAACAGTATCCTGCTAGGGGGCGTAGAGACCCAGTTCTTC. Its protein is CANSILLGGVETQFF.

This clonotype was recorded many times. This rearrangement joins TRBV27 to TRBJ1-2; TRBD1 might be the D (5 bases). The CDR3 length is 14 residues. Looked up from germline, CDR1 is MNHEY and CDR2 is SMNVEV (reference sequence). Trimming took off 0 bases at V and 3 bases at J, with 8 bases between the two ends. The CDR3 sequence: CASSLSSGHYGYTF. The CDR3 bases are TGTGCCAGCAGTTTATCATCAGGGCACTATGGCTACACCTTC.

The gene calls are TRBV5-1 and TRBJ2-1; tentatively, D is TRBD1 or TRBD2 (5 bases each). The CDR3 covers 15 residues. Looked up from germline, CDR1 is SGHRS and CDR2 is YFSETQ. V lost 3 bases and J 6 bases, leaving 16 bases between the germline ends. The CDR3 here is CASSYRDRNSNEQFF. The CDR3 DNA is TGCGCCAGCAGCTACCGGGACCGAAACAGCAATGAGCAGTTCTTC. The variable domain in full, with the rest retrieved from reference TRBV5-1 and TRBJ2-1, is KAGVTQTPRYLIKTRGQQVTLSCSPISGHRSVSWYQQTPGQGLQFLFEYFSETQRNKGNFPGRFSGRQFSNSRSEMNVSTLELGDSALYLCASSYRDRNSNEQFFGPGTRLTVL.

This clonotype came up a few times. The rearrangement uses TRBV5-1 and TRBJ1-1; D uncertain. The CDR3 contains 16 residues. Trimming took 4 bases from V and 1 from J, leaving 17 bases between them. Germline V gene lookup returns CDR1 SGHRS and CDR2 YFSETQ. The CDR3 DNA reads as TGCGCCAGCAGCACACTGGACGGCTCAGGGAACACTGAAGCTTTCTTT. This encodes CASSTLDGSGNTEAFF.

This clonotype was found many times. V usage is TRBV3-1 and J usage is TRBJ2-5, with 8 bases matching TRBD2. The CDR3 contains 13 residues. Trimming at V came to 8 bases and at J to 2 bases, leaving 4 bases not matched to a gene. CDR1 is LGHDT and CDR2 is YNNKEL in the germline V gene (reference sequence). The chain's CDR3 is CASLTSGQETQYF. CDR3 coding DNA: TGTGCCAGCCTCACTAGCGGACAAGAGACCCAGTACTTC.

At least ten counts were recorded for this clonotype. The chain recombines TRBV20-1 with TRBJ2-1; D remains ambiguous. The CDR3 is 14 amino acids. Germline CDR1 reads DFQATT; CDR2 reads SNEGSKA (reference sequence). Trimming removed 3 bases at V and 8 bases at J, with 17 bases between. The DNA of the CDR3 is TGCAGTGCTAGCGTTCAGCTACCTTGGGATGAGCAGTTCTTC. Protein sequence: CSASVQLPWDEQFF.

Many counts were recorded for this clonotype. The chain employs TRBV5-5 and TRBJ2-3; possibly TRBD1 for D (6 bases). Trimming stripped 0 bases from V and 0 bases from J, with 11 bases between. Germline CDR1 and CDR2: SGHKS and YYEKEE (reference sequence). The CDR3 contains 16 residues. The CDR3 DNA follows: TGTGCCAGCAGCTTGGAGGCTACAGGGAGCACAGATACGCAGTATTTT. Its protein product is CASSLEATGSTDTQYF.

At least ten counts were recorded for this clonotype. The gene calls are TRBV10-3 and TRBJ2-5; D not certain. The CDR3 runs 13 residues. Trimming took off 3 bases at V and 1 base at J, with 6 bases between the two ends. Germline V gene lookup returns CDR1 ENHRY and CDR2 SYGVKD. CDR3: CAISDRTQETQYF. The CDR3 bases are TGTGCCATCAGTGACAGAACCCAAGAGACCCAGTACTTC.

This clonotype was seen more than once but under ten times. The gene calls are TRBV9 and TRBJ2-5; D may correspond to TRBD1 or TRBD2 (5 bases each). The length of the CDR3 is 14 residues. Trimming left V 4 bases short and J 11 bases short, with 21 bases between. The germline V gene encodes CDR1 SGDLS and CDR2 YYNGEE. CDR3 region: CASSPGPLPGEQYF. The CDR3 nucleotides read TGTGCCAGCAGCCCGGGACCACTACCGGGTGAGCAGTACTTC. The whole variable domain, remainder taken from reference TRBV9 and TRBJ2-5, is DSGVTQTPKHLITATGQRVTLRCSPRSGDLSVYWYQQSLDQGLQFLIQYYNGEERAKGNILERFSAQQFPDLHSELNLSSLELGDSALYFCASSPGPLPGEQYFGPGTRLLVL.

The chain combines TRBV20-1 with TRBJ1-5, with D possibly matching TRBD1 (5 bases). With 2 bases removed from V and 7 bases from J, the gap between germline ends came to 12 bases. The germline gives CDR1 DFQATT, CDR2 SNEGSKA (reference sequence). This CDR3 comprises 13 residues. The CDR3 loop reads CSARWGEEQPQHF. DNA of the CDR3: TGCAGTGCTAGATGGGGGGAAGAGCAGCCCCAGCATTTT.

The rearrangement links TRBV6-4 to TRBJ1-6; 7 bases map to TRBD1. There are 13 residues in the CDR3. After removal of 7 bases from V and 10 bases from J, the junction contained 7 bases not matched to a gene. Germline assignment: CDR1 MRHNA and CDR2 SNTAGT. CDR3 loop: CASIRTRGSPLHF. The CDR3 DNA follows: TGTGCCAGCATCCGTACCAGGGGGTCACCCCTCCACTTT.

The chain employs TRBV4-1 and TRBJ2-1; the D is unclear. The CDR3 length is 16 residues. Looked up from germline, CDR1 is MGHRA and CDR2 is YSYEKL. The V end lost 1 base, the J end lost 2 bases, and 12 bases lay between the germline ends. The CDR3 loop is CASSQVFGETYNEQFF. The CDR3 DNA reads TGCGCCAGCAGCCAAGTCTTTGGGGAAACCTACAATGAGCAGTTCTTC.

The V and J genes are TRBV7-2 and TRBJ2-7, with D possibly matching TRBD2 (5 bases). The CDR3 length is 15 residues. Deletions cut 8 bases from V and 2 bases from J, with 19 bases between. Germline CDR1 and CDR2: SGHTA and FQGNSA. The CDR3 sequence is CASRGGPGKAYEQYF. The CDR3 bases are TGTGCCAGCCGAGGCGGTCCGGGAAAAGCCTACGAGCAGTACTTC.

The chain recombines TRBV15 with TRBJ2-3; 9 bases agree with TRBD1. J lost 3 bases, V lost 1 base, and 2 bases had no gene match. CDR1 and CDR2 from the germline V gene are LNHNV and YYDKDF (reference sequence). The CDR3 contains 15 residues. The CDR3 DNA sequence: TGTGCCACCAGCAGAGCCGGGACAGGGACAGATACGCAGTATTTT. Residues: CATSRAGTGTDTQYF.

This clonotype was counted many times. The J gene is TRBJ2-5, the V gene TRBV6-5; unclear D gene. This CDR3 is built from 16 residues. The germline V and J ends were trimmed by 0 bases and 5 bases, with 16 bases remaining between them. Germline-derived CDR1 and CDR2 are MNHEY and SVGAGI. The DNA of the CDR3 is TGTGCCAGCAGTTACTCGTTTGGTCCTAGGGCGGAGACCCAGTACTTC. Translating it yields CASSYSFGPRAETQYF.

This chain links TRBV2 with TRBJ2-4; D uncertain. V was pared by 10 bases and J by 0 bases, with 22 bases between. The CDR3 is 17 residues long. From germline, CDR1 is SNHLY and CDR2 FYNNEI. CDR3 nucleotides: TGTGCCATCCTCCCCCACGGGCGGCCCCTAGCCAAAAACATTCAGTACTTC. It codes for CAILPHGRPLAKNIQYF.

Worth noting for this clonotype: A much larger clone differs by one base, so this may be a read error. The genes are TRBV20-1 and TRBJ2-1; no firm D call. The CDR3 runs 14 residues. The germline CDR1 and CDR2 sequences are DFQATT and SNEGSKA (reference sequence). CDR3 protein: CSARGRTLLNGQFF. The CDR3 DNA follows: TGCAGTGCTCGCGGACGGACCCTCTTAAATGGGCAGTTCTTC.

The chain links TRBV11-3 to TRBJ2-1, with D tentatively TRBD1 (6 bases). Trimming cost V 5 bases and J 6 bases, with 20 bases left between them. This CDR3 has 16 amino acids. Germline CDR1 SGHNT, CDR2 YENEEA. DNA for the CDR3: TGTGCCAGCAGCCATGGAGAGACAGGCCCTCGCAATGAGCAGTTCTTC. Translated, it gives CASSHGETGPRNEQFF.

Many counts were recorded for this clonotype. CDR3 region: CASSLDSRGEEKLFF. The CDR3 DNA reads as TGTGCCAGCAGCTTAGACTCCAGGGGGGAGGAAAAACTGTTTTTT. The chain has TRBV11-2 and TRBJ1-4; 7 nucleotides match TRBD1. V gave up 0 bases and J gave up 8 bases; unmatched junction bases: 6. The length of the CDR3 is 15 residues. The V gene's germline CDR1 is SGHAT and CDR2 FQNNGV.

The chain links TRBV28 to TRBJ2-5; D may be TRBD1 or TRBD2 (5 bases each). This CDR3 spans 16 amino acids. The germline V gene has CDR1 MDHEN and CDR2 SYDVKM. V was shortened by 5 bases and J by 5 bases, with 21 bases between the two germline ends. In DNA form, the CDR3 reads TGTGCCAGCAGTCTACCCAGGGAGTCGGTTTGGGAGACCCAGTACTTC. Its translation is CASSLPRESVWETQYF.

This clonotype showed up many times. This chain uses TRBV12-3 or TRBV12-4 with TRBJ2-1, with 7 bases fitting TRBD1. CDR3 length: 15 residues. The V and J ends lost 2 bases and 9 bases, in that order; junction bases with no gene match: 10. Here the CDR3 reads CASSLHRDRGSEQFF. The CDR3 coding sequence is TGTGCCAGCAGTTTACACCGGGACAGAGGCAGTGAGCAGTTCTTC.

V and J are TRBV11-2 and TRBJ2-5; D could derive from TRBD1 or TRBD2 (6 bases each). V lost 4 bases and J 2 bases, leaving 14 bases between the germline ends. The CDR3 runs 15 residues. CDR1 SGHAT and CDR2 FQNNGV come from the germline V gene. CDR3 loop: CASSWMIGGQETQYF. The DNA for the CDR3 is TGTGCCAGCAGCTGGATGATAGGGGGGCAAGAGACCCAGTACTTC.

This clonotype was recorded many times. V and J are TRBV27 and TRBJ2-7, with 11 bases matching TRBD2. The CDR3 extends over 14 amino acids. Unmatched junction bases numbered 3, after V lost 6 bases and J lost 2 bases. Germline loops: CDR1 MNHEY, CDR2 SMNVEV (reference sequence). CDR3 region: CASRGLAGTYEQYF. The CDR3 coding sequence is TGTGCCAGCAGAGGACTAGCGGGCACCTACGAGCAGTACTTC.

With regard to this clonotype: Compared with germline, one end of the junction differs, possibly owing to a read error. The chain recombines TRBV5-1 with TRBJ1-6, with 7 bases lining up with TRBD1. Germline-derived CDR1 and CDR2 are SGHRS and YFSETQ. This CDR3 is 14 amino acids long. Written as DNA, the CDR3 is TGCGCCTGCAGCCAGGGACAGCCTAATTCACCCCCCCACTTT. It is translated as CACSQGQPNSPPHF. The variable domain in full, with the rest retrieved from reference TRBV5-1 and TRBJ1-6, is KAGVTQTPRYLIKTRGQQVTLSCSPISGHRSVSWYQQTPGQGLQFLFEYFSETQRNKGNFPGRFSGRQFSNSRSEMNVSTLELGDSALYLCACSQGQPNSPPHFGNGTRLTVT.

V gene TRBV5-5 combines with J gene TRBJ2-7; 11 bases map to TRBD2. Germline CDR1 and CDR2: SGHKS and YYEKEE (reference sequence). CDR3 length: 15 residues. J lost 4 bases, V lost 5 bases, and 8 bases had no gene match. The CDR3 here is CASRRTSGSEYEQYF. CDR3 bases: TGTGCCAGCAGGCGTACTAGCGGGAGTGAGTACGAGCAGTACTTC.

There are many counts of this clonotype. J is TRBJ2-1 and V is TRBV28; 9 positions agree with TRBD2. V dropped 6 bases and J dropped 4; count of bases not matched to a gene: 7. CDR3 length: 15 residues. Germline V CDR1 and CDR2: MDHEN, SYDVKM. The CDR3 DNA reads TGTGCCAGCAGCACCGGGACTAGCAGATACAATGAGCAGTTCTTC. This translates into CASSTGTSRYNEQFF.

At least ten counts were recorded for this clonotype. CDR3 loop: CASSLTAGVDEQYF. The DNA for the CDR3 is TGTGCCAGCAGTTTAACCGCGGGAGTTGACGAGCAGTACTTC. This sequence joins TRBV28 and TRBJ2-7, with 7 bases lining up with TRBD2. The J segment lost 5 bases and the V segment lost 2 bases, leaving 6 bases of the junction unmatched. The CDR3 has 14 amino acids. CDR1 and CDR2 from the germline V gene are MDHEN and SYDVKM.

As regards this clonotype: A single base separates this from a much larger clone, so it may be a read error. The chain links TRBV12-3 or TRBV12-4 to TRBJ2-1; 7 bases fit TRBD1. The CDR3 consists of 15 residues. The CDR3 DNA sequence: TGTGCCAGCAGTGTCGGATTAGGGTTCGGGACAGAGCAGGTCTTC. Translation: CASSVGLGFGTEQVF.

This clonotype was seen a handful of times. The J gene is TRBJ1-1, the V gene TRBV7-6, with 7 bases fitting TRBD1. This CDR3 is 17 amino acids long. Germline trimming cut 5 bases from V and 3 bases from J; bases unmatched to any gene: 15. The germline CDR1 and CDR2 sequences are SGHVS and FNYEAQ. The CDR3 DNA follows: TGTGCCAGCAGCCCGGGGCCGACAGGGACGGGGGACACTGAAGCTTTCTTT. Its translation: CASSPGPTGTGDTEAFF.